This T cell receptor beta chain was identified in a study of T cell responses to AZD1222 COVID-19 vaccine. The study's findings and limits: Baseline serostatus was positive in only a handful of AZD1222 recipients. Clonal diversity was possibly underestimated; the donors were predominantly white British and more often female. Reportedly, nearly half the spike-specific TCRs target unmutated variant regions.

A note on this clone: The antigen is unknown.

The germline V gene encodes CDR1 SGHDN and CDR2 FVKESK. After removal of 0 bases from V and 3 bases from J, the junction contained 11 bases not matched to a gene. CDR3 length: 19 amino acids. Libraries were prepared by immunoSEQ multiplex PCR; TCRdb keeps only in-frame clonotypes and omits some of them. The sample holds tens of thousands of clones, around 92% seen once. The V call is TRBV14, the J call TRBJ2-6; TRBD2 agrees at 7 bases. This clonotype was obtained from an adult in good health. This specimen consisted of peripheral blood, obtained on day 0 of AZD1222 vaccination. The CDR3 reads CASSQETAGRVFGANVLTF. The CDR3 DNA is TGTGCCAGCAGCCAAGAAACAGCGGGGAGAGTTTTTGGGGCCAACGTCCTGACTTTC.